The rows below give T cell receptor beta chains drawn from one sample of a study of Ad26.COV2.S vaccination and SARS-CoV-2 variants. Using immunoSEQ multiplex PCR, the repertoire was profiled, and TCRdb retains in-frame clones only, with some absent. The table has roughly 320,000 clones, approximately 80% seen once; the top ten hold roughly 2%. Sequenced here: peripheral blood, sampled in a trial of Ad26.COV2.S vaccine versus placebo. These receptors originate from a person between 18 and 60 years old who received the Ad26.COV2.S COVID-19 vaccine or a placebo. CDR3s include the opening cysteine and the closing phenylalanine or tryptophan. The order of the fields is CDR3 length, clone size, V gene, J gene, D gene, CDR3 DNA, CDR3 protein. A D gene is named only where the DNA matches it firmly. The size entry is marked missing in some rows and otherwise reads once, few, many or a size class.

len: 19; abundance: .; v_gene: TRBV5-6; j_gene: TRBJ1-5; d_gene: .; CDR3nt: TGTGCCAGCAGCAAAGGGACCTCACGGGCCCCGTATAGCAATCAGCCCCAGCATTTT; CDR3aa: CASSKGTSRAPYSNQPQHF
len: 12; abundance: .; v_gene: TRBV7-9; j_gene: TRBJ2-7; d_gene: TRBD1; CDR3nt: TGTGCCAGCAGCCGGACAGGGGATGAGCAGTACTTC; CDR3aa: CASSRTGDEQYF
len: 16; abundance: .; v_gene: TRBV5-1; j_gene: TRBJ2-1; d_gene: TRBD1; CDR3nt: TGCGCCAGCAGCTCAAGGACAGGGGGAATAGTTGGTGAGCAGTTCTTC; CDR3aa: CASSSRTGGIVGEQFF
len: 13; abundance: .; v_gene: TRBV27; j_gene: TRBJ1-6; d_gene: .; CDR3nt: TGTGCCAGCGCTCCCATAATTAATTCGCCCCTCCACTTT; CDR3aa: CASAPIINSPLHF
len: 16; abundance: .; v_gene: TRBV5-6; j_gene: TRBJ2-1; d_gene: .; CDR3nt: TGTGCCAGCCGGGGGTCCCCATTTAGCTCCTACAATGAGCAGTTCTTC; CDR3aa: CASRGSPFSSYNEQFF
len: 15; abundance: .; v_gene: TRBV2; j_gene: TRBJ2-1; d_gene: .; CDR3nt: TGTGCCAGCAGTGAGTTGAGGTTGACAGACAATGAGCAGTTCTTC; CDR3aa: CASSELRLTDNEQFF
len: 16; abundance: .; v_gene: TRBV6-4; j_gene: TRBJ2-1; d_gene: .; CDR3nt: TGTGCCAGCAGTGTATTGGGCGGGGGCTACCCCAATGAGCAGTTCTTC; CDR3aa: CASSVLGGGYPNEQFF
len: 15; abundance: .; v_gene: TRBV27; j_gene: TRBJ2-2; d_gene: TRBD1; CDR3nt: TGTGCCAGCAGTTGGGGACAGGGAAACACCGGGGAGCTGTTTTTT; CDR3aa: CASSWGQGNTGELFF
len: 17; abundance: .; v_gene: TRBV5-1; j_gene: TRBJ2-2; d_gene: .; CDR3nt: TGCGCCAGCAGACCCCTTTGGGAGGGACAGCGAAACGGGGAGCTGTTTTTT; CDR3aa: CASRPLWEGQRNGELFF
len: 13; abundance: .; v_gene: TRBV2; j_gene: TRBJ1-1; d_gene: TRBD1; CDR3nt: TGTGCCAGTGTACAGGGGGCTTACACTGAAGCTTTCTTT; CDR3aa: CASVQGAYTEAFF
len: 14; abundance: .; v_gene: TRBV18; j_gene: TRBJ2-5; d_gene: .; CDR3nt: TGTGCCAGCTCACCAGACTCGATCCAAGAGACCCAGTACTTC; CDR3aa: CASSPDSIQETQYF
len: 15; abundance: .; v_gene: TRBV7-6; j_gene: TRBJ1-2; d_gene: .; CDR3nt: TGTGCCAGCAGCTCGGGACCGAGAGCTAACTATGGCTACACCTTC; CDR3aa: CASSSGPRANYGYTF
len: 13; abundance: .; v_gene: TRBV2; j_gene: TRBJ1-2; d_gene: .; CDR3nt: TGTGCCAGCAGACCTGGACAGCACTATGGCTACACCTTC; CDR3aa: CASRPGQHYGYTF
len: 19; abundance: .; v_gene: TRBV5-1; j_gene: TRBJ2-7; d_gene: .; CDR3nt: TGCGCCAGCAGCTCACTACCAAGGGGGTCGGGACGGGGATCCTACGAGCAGTACTTC; CDR3aa: CASSSLPRGSGRGSYEQYF
len: 13; abundance: .; v_gene: TRBV12-3/TRBV12-4; j_gene: TRBJ2-7; d_gene: .; CDR3nt: TGTGCCAGCACCATCGCAGGTGAAAGCGAGCAGTACTTC; CDR3aa: CASTIAGESEQYF
len: 14; abundance: .; v_gene: TRBV13; j_gene: TRBJ1-1; d_gene: .; CDR3nt: TGTGCCAGCAGCTCAGGACACTTGAACACTGAAGCTTTCTTT; CDR3aa: CASSSGHLNTEAFF
len: 15; abundance: .; v_gene: TRBV5-1; j_gene: TRBJ1-1; d_gene: .; CDR3nt: TGCGCCAGCAGCCTCCGGCTACAAACAAACACTGAAGCTTTCTTT; CDR3aa: CASSLRLQTNTEAFF
len: 17; abundance: .; v_gene: TRBV7-8; j_gene: TRBJ1-5; d_gene: .; CDR3nt: TGTGCCAGCAGCCGCCGTGGGGGGCAGGGTAGCAATCAGCCCCAGCATTTT; CDR3aa: CASSRRGGQGSNQPQHF
len: 15; abundance: once; v_gene: TRBV19; j_gene: TRBJ1-2; d_gene: .; CDR3nt: TGTGCCAGTAGTATGGGGGGAACAGGGACCTATGGCTACACCTTC; CDR3aa: CASSMGGTGTYGYTF
len: 15; abundance: .; v_gene: TRBV6-5; j_gene: TRBJ2-1; d_gene: TRBD1; CDR3nt: TGTGCCAGCAGCCGACCGGGACAGGGAGGCAATGAGCAGTTCTTC; CDR3aa: CASSRPGQGGNEQFF
len: 13; abundance: .; v_gene: TRBV7-9; j_gene: TRBJ1-4; d_gene: .; CDR3nt: TGTGCCAGCAGCTTAGCACAGCGTTCAAAACTGTTTTTT; CDR3aa: CASSLAQRSKLFF
len: 15; abundance: .; v_gene: TRBV14; j_gene: TRBJ2-7; d_gene: .; CDR3nt: TGTGCCAGCAGCCCCAGCTTACAGGATGCCTACGAGCAGTACTTC; CDR3aa: CASSPSLQDAYEQYF
len: 15; abundance: .; v_gene: TRBV6-1; j_gene: TRBJ1-4; d_gene: .; CDR3nt: TGTGCCAGCAGTGAGGGAAGACAGGTCAATGAAAAACTGTTTTTT; CDR3aa: CASSEGRQVNEKLFF
len: 20; abundance: .; v_gene: TRBV5-1; j_gene: TRBJ2-1; d_gene: TRBD2; CDR3nt: TGCGCCAGCAGCCCCCACGGACTAGCGGGGAAAACGAGCTCCTACAATGAGCAGTTCTTC; CDR3aa: CASSPHGLAGKTSSYNEQFF